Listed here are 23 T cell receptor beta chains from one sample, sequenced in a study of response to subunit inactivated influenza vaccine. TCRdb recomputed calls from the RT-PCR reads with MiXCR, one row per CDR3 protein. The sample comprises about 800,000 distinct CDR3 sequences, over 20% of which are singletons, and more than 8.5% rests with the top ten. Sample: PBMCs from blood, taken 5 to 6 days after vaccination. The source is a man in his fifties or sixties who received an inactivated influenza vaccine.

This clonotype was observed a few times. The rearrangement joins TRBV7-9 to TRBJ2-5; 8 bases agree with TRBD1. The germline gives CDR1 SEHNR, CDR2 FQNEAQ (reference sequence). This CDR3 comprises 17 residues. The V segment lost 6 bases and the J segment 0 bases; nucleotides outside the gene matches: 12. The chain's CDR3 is CASRAWNRGTNQETQYF. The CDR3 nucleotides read TGTGCCAGCAGGGCCTGGAACAGGGGGACCAACCAAGAGACCCAGTACTTC.

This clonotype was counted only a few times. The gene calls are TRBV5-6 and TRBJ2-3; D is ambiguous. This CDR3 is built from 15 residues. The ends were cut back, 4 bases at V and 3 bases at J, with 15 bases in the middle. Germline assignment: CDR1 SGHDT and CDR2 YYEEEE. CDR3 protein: CASSRDRTVTDTQYF. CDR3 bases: TGTGCCAGCAGCAGAGATAGAACAGTTACAGATACGCAGTATTTT.

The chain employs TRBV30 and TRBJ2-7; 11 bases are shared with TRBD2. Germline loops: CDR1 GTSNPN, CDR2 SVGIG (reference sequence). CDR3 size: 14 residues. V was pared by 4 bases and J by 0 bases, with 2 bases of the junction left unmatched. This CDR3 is CAWTGTSGSYEQYF. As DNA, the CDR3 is TGTGCCTGGACCGGGACTAGCGGCTCCTACGAGCAGTACTTC.

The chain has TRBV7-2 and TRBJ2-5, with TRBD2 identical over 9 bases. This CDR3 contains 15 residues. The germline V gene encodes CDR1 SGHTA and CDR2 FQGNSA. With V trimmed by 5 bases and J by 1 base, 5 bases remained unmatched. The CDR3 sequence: CASSRSSGIQETQYF. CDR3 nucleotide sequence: TGTGCCAGCAGCCGCTCTAGCGGGATCCAAGAGACCCAGTACTTC.

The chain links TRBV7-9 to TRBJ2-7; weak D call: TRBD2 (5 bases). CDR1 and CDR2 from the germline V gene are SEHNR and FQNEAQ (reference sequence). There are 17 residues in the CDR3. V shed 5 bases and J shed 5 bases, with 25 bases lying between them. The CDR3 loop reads CASSPPSLVRGSNEQYF. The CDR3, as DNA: TGTGCCAGCAGCCCCCCCTCTCTCGTTCGGGGTAGCAACGAGCAGTACTTC.

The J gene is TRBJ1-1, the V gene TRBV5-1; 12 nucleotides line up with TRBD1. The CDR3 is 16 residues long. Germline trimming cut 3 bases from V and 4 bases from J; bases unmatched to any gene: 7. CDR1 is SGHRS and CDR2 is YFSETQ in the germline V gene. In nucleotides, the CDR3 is TGCGCCAGCAGCTCAGGGACAGGGGGCGCGGGCACTGAAGCTTTCTTT. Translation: CASSSGTGGAGTEAFF. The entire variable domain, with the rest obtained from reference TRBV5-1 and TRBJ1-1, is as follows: KAGVTQTPRYLIKTRGQQVTLSCSPISGHRSVSWYQQTPGQGLQFLFEYFSETQRNKGNFPGRFSGRQFSNSRSEMNVSTLELGDSALYLCASSSGTGGAGTEAFFGQGTRLTVV.

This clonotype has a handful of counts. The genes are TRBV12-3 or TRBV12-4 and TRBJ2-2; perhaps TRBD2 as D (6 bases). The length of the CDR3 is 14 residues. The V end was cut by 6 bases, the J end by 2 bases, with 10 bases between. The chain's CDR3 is CASRPGVNTGELFF. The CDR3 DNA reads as TGTGCCAGCAGGCCGGGGGTAAACACCGGGGAGCTGTTTTTT.

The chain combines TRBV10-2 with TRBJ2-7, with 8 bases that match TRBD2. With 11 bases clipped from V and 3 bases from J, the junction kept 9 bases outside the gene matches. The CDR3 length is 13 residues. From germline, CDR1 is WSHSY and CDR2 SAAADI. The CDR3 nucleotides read TGCGCCTGCCAGACTAGCGCCAACTACGAGCAGTACTTC. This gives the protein CACQTSANYEQYF.

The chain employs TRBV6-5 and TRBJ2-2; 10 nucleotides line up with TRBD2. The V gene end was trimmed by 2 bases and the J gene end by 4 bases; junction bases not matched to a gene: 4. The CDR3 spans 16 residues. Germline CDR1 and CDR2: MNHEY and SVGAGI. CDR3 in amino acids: CASSYSGRGGTGELFF. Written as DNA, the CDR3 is TGTGCCAGCAGTTACAGCGGGAGGGGGGGCACCGGGGAGCTGTTTTTT.

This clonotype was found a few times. DNA of the CDR3: TGTGCCGTGGGAAACTATGGCTACACCTTC. This codes for CAVGNYGYTF. The V gene is TRBV28, the J gene TRBJ1-2; D remains ambiguous. The V and J ends lost 11 bases and 2 bases respectively, with 6 bases between them. In germline, CDR1 is MDHEN, CDR2 SYDVKM. This CDR3 comprises 10 residues.

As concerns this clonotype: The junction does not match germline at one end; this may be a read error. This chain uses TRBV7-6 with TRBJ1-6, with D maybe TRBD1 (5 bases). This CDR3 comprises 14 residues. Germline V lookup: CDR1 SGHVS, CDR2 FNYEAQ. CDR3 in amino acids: CASSLEGYKSPLHF. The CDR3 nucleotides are TGTGCCAGCAGCTTAGAGGGGTATAAGTCACCCCTCCACTTT.

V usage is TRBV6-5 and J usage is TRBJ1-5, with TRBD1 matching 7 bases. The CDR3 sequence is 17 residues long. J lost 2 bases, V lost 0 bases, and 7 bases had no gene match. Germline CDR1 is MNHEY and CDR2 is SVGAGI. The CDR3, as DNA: TGTGCCAGCAGTTACTCCAGGGACAGTAGAGGCAATCAGCCCCAGCATTTT. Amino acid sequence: CASSYSRDSRGNQPQHF.

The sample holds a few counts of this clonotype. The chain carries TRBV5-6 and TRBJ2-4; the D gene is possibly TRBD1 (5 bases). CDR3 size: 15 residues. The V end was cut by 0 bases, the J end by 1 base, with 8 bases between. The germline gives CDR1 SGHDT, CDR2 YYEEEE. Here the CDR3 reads CASSLDPGAKNIQYF. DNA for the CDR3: TGTGCCAGCAGCTTGGATCCAGGGGCCAAAAACATTCAGTACTTC.

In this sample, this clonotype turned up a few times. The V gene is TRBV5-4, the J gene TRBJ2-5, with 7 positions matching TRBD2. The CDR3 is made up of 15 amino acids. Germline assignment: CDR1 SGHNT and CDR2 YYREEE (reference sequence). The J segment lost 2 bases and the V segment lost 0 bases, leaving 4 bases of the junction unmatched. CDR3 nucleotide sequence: TGTGCCAGCAGCTTGGGCCCGGGGGGACAAGAGACCCAGTACTTC. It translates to CASSLGPGGQETQYF.

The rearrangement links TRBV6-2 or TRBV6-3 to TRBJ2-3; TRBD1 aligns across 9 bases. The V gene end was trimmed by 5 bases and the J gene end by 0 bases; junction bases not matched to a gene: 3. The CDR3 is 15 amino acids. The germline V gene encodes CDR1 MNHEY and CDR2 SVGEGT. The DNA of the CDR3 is TGTGCCAGCAGTAACGACAGGGGGAGCACAGATACGCAGTATTTT. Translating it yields CASSNDRGSTDTQYF.

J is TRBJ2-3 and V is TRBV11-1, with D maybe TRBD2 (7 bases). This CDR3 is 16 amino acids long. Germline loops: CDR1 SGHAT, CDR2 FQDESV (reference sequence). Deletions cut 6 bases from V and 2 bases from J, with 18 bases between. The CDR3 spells CASSRTSGTYTDTQYF. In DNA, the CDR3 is TGTGCCAGCAGTCGAACAAGCGGGACATACACAGATACGCAGTATTTT. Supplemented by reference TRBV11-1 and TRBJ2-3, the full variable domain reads EAEVAQSPRYKITEKSQAVAFWCDPISGHATLYWYRQILGQGPELLVQFQDESVVDDSQLPKDRFSAERLKGVDSTLKIQPAELGDSAMYLCASSRTSGTYTDTQYFGPGTRLTVL.

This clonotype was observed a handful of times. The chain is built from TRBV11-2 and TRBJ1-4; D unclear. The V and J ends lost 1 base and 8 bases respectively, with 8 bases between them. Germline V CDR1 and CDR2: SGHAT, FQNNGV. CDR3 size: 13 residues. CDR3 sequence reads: CASSLGGMEKLFF. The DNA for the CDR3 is TGTGCCAGCAGCTTAGGGGGAATGGAAAAACTGTTTTTT.

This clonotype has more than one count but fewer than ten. The CDR3 DNA sequence: TGCAGTGCCATTCCGGGACAGGGGGCTTTGAGCTCACCCCTCCACTTT. Translation gives CSAIPGQGALSSPLHF. J is TRBJ1-6 and V is TRBV20-1; 12 positions match TRBD1. After removal of 6 bases from V and 10 bases from J, the junction contained 13 bases not matched to a gene. Germline CDR1 is DFQATT and CDR2 is SNEGSKA (reference sequence). CDR3 length: 16 residues.

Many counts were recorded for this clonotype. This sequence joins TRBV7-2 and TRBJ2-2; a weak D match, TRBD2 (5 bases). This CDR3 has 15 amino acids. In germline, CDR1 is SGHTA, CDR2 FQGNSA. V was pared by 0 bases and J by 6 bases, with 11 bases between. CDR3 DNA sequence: TGTGCCAGCAGCTTAGCGCCGACGAGGGCCGGGGAGCTGTTTTTT. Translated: CASSLAPTRAGELFF.

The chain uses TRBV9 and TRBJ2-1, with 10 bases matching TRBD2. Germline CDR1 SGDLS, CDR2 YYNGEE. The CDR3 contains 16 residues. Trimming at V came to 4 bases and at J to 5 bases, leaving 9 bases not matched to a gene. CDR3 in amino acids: CASSTPLAGANNEQFF. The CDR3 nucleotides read TGTGCCAGCAGCACGCCCCTAGCGGGAGCTAACAATGAGCAGTTCTTC.

The CDR3 region is CASSFTGQGRSDTQYF. CDR3 sequence (DNA): TGCGCCAGCAGCTTTACCGGACAGGGCAGATCAGATACGCAGTATTTT. The gene calls are TRBV5-1 and TRBJ2-3; 8 bases are a match to TRBD1. The V gene's germline CDR1 is SGHRS and CDR2 YFSETQ. This CDR3 has 16 residues. Germline trimming cut 2 bases from V and 4 bases from J; bases unmatched to any gene: 9.

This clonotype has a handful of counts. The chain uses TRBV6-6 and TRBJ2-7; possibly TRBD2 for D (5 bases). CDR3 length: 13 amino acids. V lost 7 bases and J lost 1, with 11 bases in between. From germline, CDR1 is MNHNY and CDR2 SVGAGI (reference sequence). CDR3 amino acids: CASKLPGSYEQYF. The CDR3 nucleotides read TGTGCCAGCAAACTCCCGGGATCCTACGAGCAGTACTTC.

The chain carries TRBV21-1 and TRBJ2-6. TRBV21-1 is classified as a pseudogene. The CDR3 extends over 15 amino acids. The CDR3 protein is CASSRWSPGANVLTF. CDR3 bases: TGTGCCAGCAGCAGGTGGAGTCCTGGGGCCAACGTCCTGACTTTC.